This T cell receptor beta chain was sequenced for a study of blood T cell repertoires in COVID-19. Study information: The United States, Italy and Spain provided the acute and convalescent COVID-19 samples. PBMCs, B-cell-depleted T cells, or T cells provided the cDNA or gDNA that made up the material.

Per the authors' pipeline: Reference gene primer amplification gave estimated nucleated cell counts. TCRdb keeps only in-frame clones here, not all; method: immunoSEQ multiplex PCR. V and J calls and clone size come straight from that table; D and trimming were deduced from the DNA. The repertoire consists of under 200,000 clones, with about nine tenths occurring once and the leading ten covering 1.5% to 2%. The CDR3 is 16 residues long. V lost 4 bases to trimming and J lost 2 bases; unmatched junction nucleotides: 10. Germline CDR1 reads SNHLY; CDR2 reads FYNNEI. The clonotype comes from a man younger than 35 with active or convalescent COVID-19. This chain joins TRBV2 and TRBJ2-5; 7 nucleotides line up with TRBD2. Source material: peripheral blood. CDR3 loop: CASSGSERGLQETQYF. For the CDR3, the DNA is TGTGCCAGCAGTGGGTCGGAGCGGGGACTACAAGAGACCCAGTACTTC. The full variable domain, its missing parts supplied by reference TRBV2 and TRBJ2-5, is EPEVTQTPSHQVTQMGQEVILRCVPISNHLYFYWYRQILGQKVEFLVSFYNNEISEKSEIFDDQFSVERPDGSNFTLKIRSTKLEDSAMYFCASSGSERGLQETQYFGPGTRLLVL.